What follows are 20 T cell receptor beta chains derived from one specimen sequenced in a study of T-cell memory formation after mild COVID-19. TCRdb passed the 5' RACE reads through MiXCR, listing each CDR3 protein once. The data hold a few hundred thousand distinct CDR3 sequences, with approximately 21% observed a single time. The sequencing input was PBMCs or a T cell subset sorted from them (not recorded which). These receptors were obtained from an adult woman who had mild COVID-19 (a few samples of this study predate the infection). Cell type and time point are not known.

This clonotype came up a few times. This sequence joins TRBV7-9 and TRBJ2-1; 13 nucleotides agree with TRBD2. This CDR3 has 17 residues. With 3 bases clipped from V and 3 bases from J, the junction kept 5 bases outside the gene matches. Germline lookup yields CDR1 SEHNR and CDR2 FQNEAQ (reference sequence). The CDR3 DNA sequence: TGTGCCAGCAGCTTCCCCGGACTAGCGGGAGTCTACAATGAGCAGTTCTTC. Its protein product is CASSFPGLAGVYNEQFF.

This clonotype has just one count. The chain recombines TRBV9 with TRBJ2-2; 12 bases align to TRBD2. The J segment lost 3 bases and the V segment lost 4 bases, leaving 4 bases of the junction unmatched. Germline V gene lookup returns CDR1 SGDLS and CDR2 YYNGEE. This CDR3 contains 16 residues. CDR3 in amino acids: CASSHTSGRYTGELFF. CDR3 DNA sequence: TGTGCCAGCAGCCATACTAGCGGGAGGTACACCGGGGAGCTGTTTTTT.

This clonotype was recorded once. The rearrangement joins TRBV25-1 to TRBJ2-3, with D hard to call. Trimming shortened V by 1 base and J by 5 bases, and 7 bases separated the two germline ends. This CDR3 has 13 residues. From germline, CDR1 is MGHDK and CDR2 SYGVNS. The CDR3 spells CASSEFQRDTQYF. For the CDR3, the DNA is TGTGCCAGCAGTGAATTTCAGAGAGATACGCAGTATTTT.

This clonotype appeared a few times. This rearrangement joins TRBV20-1 to TRBJ2-7; maybe TRBD2 (6 bases). V lost 1 base to trimming and J lost 3 bases, with 16 bases between them. The CDR3 covers 15 residues. CDR1 is DFQATT and CDR2 is SNEGSKA in the germline V gene (reference sequence). DNA of the CDR3: TGCAGTGCTAGAGGGACGCCCGGGCGGGGCTACGAGCAGTACTTC. Translated, it gives CSARGTPGRGYEQYF.

This clonotype has just a few counts. This sequence joins TRBV12-3 or TRBV12-4 and TRBJ1-5; 9 bases fit TRBD1. V lost 0 bases and J lost 6; bases outside the gene matches: 15. This CDR3 contains 19 residues. Written as DNA, the CDR3 is TGTGCCAGCAGTTTAGCGGTACCCGGGACAGGGTCCAGGGTTCAGCCCCAGCATTTT. This gives the protein CASSLAVPGTGSRVQPQHF.

This clonotype was seen more than once but under ten times. This chain uses TRBV24-1 with TRBJ2-1, with D tentatively TRBD2 (6 bases). V was shortened by 3 bases and J by 3 bases, with 11 bases between the two germline ends. The length of the CDR3 is 15 residues. CDR1 is KGHDR, CDR2 SFDVKD, per germline. The CDR3 coding sequence is TGTGCCACCAGTGATCCTTATAGCGGCTACAATGAGCAGTTCTTC. Translation gives CATSDPYSGYNEQFF.

This clonotype has more than one count but fewer than ten. The rearrangement links TRBV3-1 to TRBJ2-2; D possibly corresponds to TRBD1 (5 bases). Trimming shortened V by 0 bases and J by 6 bases, and 20 bases separated the two germline ends. CDR1 and CDR2 (germline): LGHDT, YNNKEL (reference sequence). CDR3 size: 18 residues. The CDR3 DNA reads TGTGCCAGCAGCCAAGATACGATGGCAGGGCCGTCGGCCGGGGAGCTGTTTTTT. Its protein is CASSQDTMAGPSAGELFF.

In its sample, this clonotype was seen a few times. The chain is built from TRBV6-5 and TRBJ2-2; TRBD2 matches 11 bases. The CDR3 has 17 residues. Germline V CDR1 and CDR2: MNHEY, SVGAGI. The junction had 8 bases not matched to a gene; V was cut back by 6 bases and J by 2 bases. The CDR3 DNA follows: TGTGCCAGCAGACGAATCCTAGCGGGGGGTAACACCGGGGAGCTGTTTTTT. Its translation is CASRRILAGGNTGELFF.

The V call is TRBV11-3, the J call TRBJ2-7; 8 bases are shared with TRBD2. Germline CDR1 reads SGHNT; CDR2 reads YENEEA. This CDR3 contains 16 residues. The V gene end was trimmed by 1 base and the J gene end by 0 bases; junction bases not matched to a gene: 5. The CDR3, as DNA: TGTGCCAGCAGCTTAGTGTTCGGGAGGGCCTCCTACGAGCAGTACTTC. It translates to CASSLVFGRASYEQYF.

A few counts support this clonotype. The genes are TRBV29-1 and TRBJ2-5, with 10 bases that match TRBD2. Trimming removed 3 bases from V and 5 bases from J; junction bases left unmatched: 6. The CDR3 loop spans 14 amino acids. Germline loops: CDR1 SQVTM, CDR2 ANQGSEA. For the CDR3, the DNA is TGCAGCGTTGATGCTAGCGGGAGAGGGGAGACCCAGTACTTC. Encoded protein: CSVDASGRGETQYF. Based on the CDR3 plus reference TRBV29-1 and TRBJ2-5, the full variable domain is SAVISQKPSRDICQRGTSLTIQCQVDSQVTMMFWYRQQPGQSLTLIATANQGSEATYESGFVIDKFPISRPNLTFSTLTVSNMSPEDSSIYLCSVDASGRGETQYFGPGTRLLVL.

This clonotype appeared a few times. The chain links TRBV19 to TRBJ2-1; TRBD2 agrees at 9 bases. Germline loops: CDR1 LNHDA, CDR2 SQIVND (reference sequence). CDR3 length: 17 residues. J lost 5 bases, V lost 1 base, and 9 bases had no gene match. The CDR3 spells CASSIAYGTSRHNEQFF. The CDR3 region has the DNA TGTGCCAGTAGTATAGCTTATGGGACTAGCCGACACAATGAGCAGTTCTTC.

There are a few counts of this clonotype. This rearrangement joins TRBV19 to TRBJ2-6, with D hard to call. The V gene's germline CDR1 is LNHDA and CDR2 SQIVND (reference sequence). The CDR3 contains 15 residues. V lost 6 bases and J 0 bases, leaving 9 bases between the germline ends. CDR3 sequence reads: CASRLTLSGANVLTF. In nucleotides, the CDR3 is TGTGCCAGTAGGTTGACCCTCTCTGGGGCCAACGTCCTGACTTTC.

Worth noting for this clonotype: A much bigger clone sits one base away, suggesting this may be a read error. This chain uses TRBV7-8 with TRBJ2-2, with unresolved D. Germline V gene sequence: CDR1 SGHVS, CDR2 FQNEAQ. This CDR3 contains 14 residues. The CDR3 spells CASSLQLNTRELFF. DNA for the CDR3: TGTGCCAGCAGCTTACAGCTGAACACCAGGGAGCTGTTTTTT.

The rearrangement joins TRBV6-2 or TRBV6-3 to TRBJ2-2; 14 bases are shared with TRBD2. V was clipped by 5 bases and J by 4 bases; unmatched bases: 6. CDR1 MNHEY and CDR2 SVGEGT come from the germline V gene. The CDR3 has 17 residues. As DNA, the CDR3 is TGTGCCAGCAGTACCGGGACTAGCGGGAGAGGCACCGGGGAGCTGTTTTTT. It yields the protein CASSTGTSGRGTGELFF.

In its sample, this clonotype was seen a few times. The rearrangement uses TRBV27 and TRBJ2-1; TRBD1 is a possible D gene (5 bases). The CDR3 has 13 amino acids. CDR1 and CDR2 from the germline V gene are MNHEY and SMNVEV (reference sequence). Trimming removed 1 base from V and 6 bases from J, with 7 bases in between. The CDR3 sequence: CASSLYQGNEQFF. CDR3 nucleotide sequence: TGTGCCAGCAGTTTATATCAGGGCAATGAGCAGTTCTTC.

This clonotype was observed a few times. The chain combines TRBV7-3 with TRBJ2-1, with no clear D. Trimming stripped 1 base from V and 1 base from J, with 17 bases between. Germline values: CDR1 SGHTA, CDR2 FQGTGA. The CDR3 runs 18 residues. This CDR3 is CASSLRASASRSYNEQFF. The CDR3 DNA reads TGTGCCAGCAGCTTAAGGGCTTCAGCCAGCCGGTCCTACAATGAGCAGTTCTTC.

The table lists this clonotype with a few counts. The J gene is TRBJ1-2, the V gene TRBV20-1; no clear D. CDR1 and CDR2 (germline): DFQATT, SNEGSKA (reference sequence). The CDR3 is 16 amino acids. With 3 bases removed from V and 0 bases from J, the gap between germline ends came to 17 bases. Here the CDR3 reads CSARDRQKKTNYGYTF. CDR3 DNA: TGCAGTGCTAGGGATCGGCAGAAGAAAACTAACTATGGCTACACCTTC.

The chain couples TRBV30 to TRBJ2-4; D possibly corresponds to TRBD2 (6 bases). Germline V gene sequence: CDR1 GTSNPN, CDR2 SVGIG (reference sequence). The length of the CDR3 is 15 residues. The V end lost 2 bases, the J end lost 4 bases, and 15 bases lay between the germline ends. The CDR3 coding sequence is TGTGCCTGGAGTTTGGGAGTAGCGGAAAAAAACATTCAGTACTTC. Its translation: CAWSLGVAEKNIQYF.

The genes are TRBV6-1 and TRBJ1-5; the match to TRBD1 covers 11 bases. The CDR3 has 16 residues. V gave up 3 bases and J gave up 6 bases; unmatched junction bases: 7. Germline-derived CDR1 and CDR2 are MNHNS and SASEGT. CDR3 protein: CASSEPGTGGSQPQHF. DNA of the CDR3: TGTGCCAGCAGTGAGCCCGGGACAGGGGGGAGTCAGCCCCAGCATTTT.

This clonotype was observed a few times. The chain employs TRBV3-1 and TRBJ1-4, with unresolved D. The V gene lost 5 bases and the J gene lost 4 bases, with 8 bases spanning the gap. CDR1 and CDR2 from the germline V gene are LGHDT and YNNKEL (reference sequence). CDR3 length: 13 amino acids. Here the CDR3 reads CASSGRVNEKLFF. CDR3 DNA sequence: TGTGCCAGCAGCGGCAGAGTTAATGAAAAACTGTTTTTT.